These T cell receptor beta chains were read from a single sample in a study of circulating and synovial CD4+ cells in juvenile arthritis. Some clones are missing from TCRdb's copy, which holds only in-frame ones; the method was immunoSEQ multiplex PCR. The table shows around 31,000 clones, with around 95% occurring only once. Sequenced sample: CD4+ T cells from blood. The receptors come from a human donor with juvenile idiopathic arthritis. Each CDR3 is given with its conserved first and last residue. The D gene is left open where the match is weak. Expanded clones get a size class; other rows say once, few or many, or leave the size out.

j_gene	abundance	d_gene	v_gene	CDR3nt	CDR3aa
TRBJ1-2	NA	NA	TRBV30	TGTGCCTGGAGTGTACGTTTGGCGGCGAGCAGTGGCTACACCTTC	CAWSVRLAASSGYTF
TRBJ2-1	NA	NA	TRBV7-3	TGTGCCAGCAGCTCGAGCTCCTACAATGAGCAGTTCTTC	CASSSSSYNEQFF
TRBJ1-2	NA	NA	TRBV4-2	TGTGCCAGCAGCCAAGGGCTTTCCTATGGCTACACCTTC	CASSQGLSYGYTF
TRBJ2-3	once	TRBD1	TRBV19	TGTGCCAGTAGTATAGGGGGGACAGGCACAGATACGCAGTATTTT	CASSIGGTGTDTQYF
TRBJ2-7	once	TRBD1	TRBV6-6	TGTGCCAGCAGTCCGCGACAGGGGAACTCCTACGAGCAGTACTTC	CASSPRQGNSYEQYF
TRBJ2-7	NA	TRBD1	TRBV19	TGTGCCAGTAGTATGGTAGGACAGGGGGCCTCCGAGCAGTACTTC	CASSMVGQGASEQYF
TRBJ2-7	NA	NA	TRBV7-2	TGTGCCAGCAGCCGTATAGTGACCTACGAGCAGTACTTC	CASSRIVTYEQYF
TRBJ2-3	NA	NA	TRBV5-1	TGCGCCAGCAGCTTGGAACTAGCCGGGACTGGCACAGATACGCAGTATTTT	CASSLELAGTGTDTQYF
TRBJ1-2	NA	NA	TRBV6-6	TGTGCCAGCAGTTACTCCCAGTCTGGCTACACCTTC	CASSYSQSGYTF
TRBJ2-7	NA	TRBD2	TRBV18	TGTGCCAGCTCACCGGGACTAGCGGGCTTCTACGAGCAGTACTTC	CASSPGLAGFYEQYF
TRBJ2-7	NA	TRBD1	TRBV5-5	TGTGCCAGCAGCTTTGGGAACAGGGGGCTCGGATACGAGCAGTACTTC	CASSFGNRGLGYEQYF
TRBJ2-3	NA	NA	TRBV25-1	TGTGCCAGCAGTGGACAGGGCACAGATACGCAGTATTTT	CASSGQGTDTQYF
TRBJ2-4	NA	NA	TRBV2	TGTGCCACCCGGACAGTAGCCAAAAACATTCAGTACTTC	CATRTVAKNIQYF
TRBJ2-2	NA	NA	TRBV7-9	TGTGCCAGCAGGTCGACTCCCTCGGGGGACACCGGGGAGCTGTTTTTT	CASRSTPSGDTGELFF
TRBJ1-2	NA	NA	TRBV10-3	TGTGCCATCAGTGATGCGGGGGTTGGTGGCTACACCTTC	CAISDAGVGGYTF
TRBJ1-6	once	NA	TRBV2	TGTGCCAGCGGACAGTTTAATTCACCCCTCCACTTT	CASGQFNSPLHF
TRBJ1-1	NA	NA	TRBV7-2	TGTGCCAGCAGCGTCAGTTCCGCCACTGAAGCTTTCTTT	CASSVSSATEAFF
TRBJ1-3	NA	NA	TRBV18	TGTGCCAGCTCACCAGCGGGGGGCTCTGGAAACACCATATATTTT	CASSPAGGSGNTIYF
TRBJ2-5	NA	TRBD2	TRBV4-2	TGTGCCAGCAGCCAAGAGGGGACTAGCGGGGGTTTGCAAGAGACCCAGTACTTC	CASSQEGTSGGLQETQYF
TRBJ1-2	NA	TRBD1	TRBV30	TGTGCCTGGAGTGTTTCAGGGGGCTATGGCTACACCTTC	CAWSVSGGYGYTF
TRBJ1-6	NA	TRBD1	TRBV7-2	TGTGCCAGCAGCCCAGTGACAGGGTCAAATTCACCCCTCCACTTT	CASSPVTGSNSPLHF
TRBJ1-1	NA	NA	TRBV11-1	TGTGCCAGCAGCTTACAGGAGAACACTGAAGCTTTCTTT	CASSLQENTEAFF
TRBJ1-2	NA	TRBD1	TRBV5-5	TGTGCCAGCAGCTTGGAAGTCAGGGGGTCTTCCCTTGGCTACACCTTC	CASSLEVRGSSLGYTF
TRBJ1-6	NA	NA	TRBV15	TGTGCCACCAGCCTCAAGACAGGTCCAAATTCACCCCTCCACTTT	CATSLKTGPNSPLHF
TRBJ2-7	NA	TRBD1	TRBV6-5	TGTGCCAGCAGTTACTCGACAGGGGAGTACGAGCAGTACTTC	CASSYSTGEYEQYF
TRBJ1-2	NA	NA	TRBV29-1	TGCAGCGCCGCTCCGGGAGGCGGCTATGGCTACACCTTC	CSAAPGGGYGYTF
TRBJ2-5	NA	NA	TRBV9	TGTGCCAGCAGCGTACAGGGGATACAAGAGACCCAGTACTTC	CASSVQGIQETQYF
TRBJ1-1	NA	TRBD1	TRBV10-3	TGTGCCATCCGACAGGGGGAGAACACTGAAGCTTTCTTT	CAIRQGENTEAFF
TRBJ2-2	NA	TRBD1	TRBV19	TGTGCCAGTAGTCCCGCAGACAGGGCGAACACCGGGGAGCTGTTTTTT	CASSPADRANTGELFF
TRBJ1-6	NA	TRBD1	TRBV11-2	TGTGCCAGCAGCCGTGAGACAGGGGTAAATAATTCACCCCTCCACTTT	CASSRETGVNNSPLHF
TRBJ1-5	once	TRBD1	TRBV28	TGTGCCAGCAGTTTTAGAACAACAGGGGGCAATCAGCCCCAGCATTTT	CASSFRTTGGNQPQHF
TRBJ2-6	once	TRBD1	TRBV19	TGTGCCAGTAGGACCGGGACAGGAACGTGGGTCTCTGGGGCCAACGTCCTGACTTTC	CASRTGTGTWVSGANVLTF
TRBJ2-7	NA	NA	TRBV6-5	TGTGCCAGCACCCCCAGCGTTCGGGGGGAGCAGTACTTC	CASTPSVRGEQYF
TRBJ2-3	NA	TRBD1	TRBV4-1	TGCGCCAGCAGCCGACAGGGGTCGGGAGAGGGAGATACGCAGTATTTT	CASSRQGSGEGDTQYF
TRBJ2-1	NA	TRBD1	TRBV5-1	TGCGCCAGCAGCTGGAAAGACAGGGGGCGAGGCAGGCCCTCGGTCAATGAGCAGTTCTTC	CASSWKDRGRGRPSVNEQFF
TRBJ1-1	NA	NA	TRBV20-1	TGCAGCGTTGGGGGGGCGGCTTTCTTT	CSVGGAAFF
TRBJ2-1	once	TRBD1	TRBV6-5	TGTGCCAGCAGTACCTGGACAGGAAACAATGAGCAGTTCTTC	CASSTWTGNNEQFF
TRBJ2-5	NA	NA	TRBV13	TGTGCCAGCAGCTTAGGAGTCGGTAAAGAGACCCAGTACTTC	CASSLGVGKETQYF
TRBJ2-5	NA	NA	TRBV10-3	TGTGCCACCACATCCGGGACACAGTACCAAGAGACCCAGTACTTC	CATTSGTQYQETQYF
TRBJ1-2	NA	NA	TRBV9	TGTGCCAGCAGCGTAGGTTCCAGGAACTATGGCTACACCTTC	CASSVGSRNYGYTF
TRBJ2-3	NA	NA	TRBV5-8	TGTGCCAGCAGCTTGTTGGGGCCTAAATACACAGATACGCAGTATTTT	CASSLLGPKYTDTQYF
TRBJ1-1	NA	NA	TRBV5-1	TGCGCCAGCAGCTTTTCGAGCACTGAAGCTTTCTTT	CASSFSSTEAFF
TRBJ2-5	NA	NA	TRBV2	TGTGCCAGCAGCTCGGCGGGGCTAGAGACCCAGTACTTC	CASSSAGLETQYF
TRBJ1-2	NA	NA	TRBV7-9	TGTGCCAGCAGCTTGGGGGGGCTTCGCTATGGCTACACCTTC	CASSLGGLRYGYTF
TRBJ1-5	once	TRBD1	TRBV2	TGTGCCAGCAGTCCGGGACAGGGGACCCAGCCCCAGCATTTT	CASSPGQGTQPQHF
TRBJ1-4	NA	NA	TRBV5-4	TGTGCCAGCAGCTCGGACCCGGGGGAAAAACTGTTTTTT	CASSSDPGEKLFF
TRBJ2-1	NA	TRBD2	TRBV7-3	TGTGCCAGCAGCCCCCTGCGGCGGGAGGGCCTCGATGAGCAGTTCTTC	CASSPLRREGLDEQFF
TRBJ2-7	NA	NA	TRBV28	TGTGCCAGCGGCCTAGGAACGTACGAGCAGTACTTC	CASGLGTYEQYF
TRBJ1-1	NA	NA	TRBV19	TGTGCCAGTAGTATAGAGCCGGCGGTGGGCACTGAAGCTTTCTTT	CASSIEPAVGTEAFF
TRBJ2-1	NA	TRBD1	TRBV5-1	TGCGCCAGCAGCTTGGAACAGGGGGCGCGCAATGAGCAGTTCTTC	CASSLEQGARNEQFF
TRBJ1-3	NA	TRBD1	TRBV11-2	TGTGCCAGCAGCCAAATCAAGGGGGCGGCTGGAAACACCATATATTTT	CASSQIKGAAGNTIYF
TRBJ2-3	NA	TRBD2	TRBV5-1	TGCGCCAGCAGACGGGAACTAGCGGGAGGGAGCCCAGATACGCAGTATTTT	CASRRELAGGSPDTQYF
TRBJ1-6	NA	TRBD1	TRBV30	TGTGCCTGGAGTGTCCCTCCAGCGACAGGGCGGTATTCACCCCTCCACTTT	CAWSVPPATGRYSPLHF